This TCR beta chain is drawn from a study of blood T cell repertoires in COVID-19. Whole-study context: Whether acute or convalescent, the COVID-19 samples came from the United States, Italy and Spain. PBMCs, B-cell-depleted T cells, or T cells were the source of the cDNA or gDNA that made up the material.

Researchers sorted participants into cohorts using their self-reported clinical history. CDR3 length: 19 residues. Germline V gives CDR1 SGHNT, CDR2 YENEEA. V lost 5 bases and J lost 3, with 26 bases in between. TCRdb's table, derived via immunoSEQ multiplex PCR, lists solely in-frame clones and lacks some. The data contain roughly 240,000 clones, 65% to 90% of them singletons. This receptor was obtained from a woman between 50 and 59 years old with acute COVID-19. The V and J genes are TRBV11-3 and TRBJ1-5; D is undetermined. Sequencing was performed on PBMCs or T cells enriched from blood (not recorded which). CDR3: CASSRFQVRMDGNNQPQHF. The CDR3 DNA reads as TGTGCCAGCAGCCGATTCCAAGTTCGGATGGACGGGAACAATCAGCCCCAGCATTTT.